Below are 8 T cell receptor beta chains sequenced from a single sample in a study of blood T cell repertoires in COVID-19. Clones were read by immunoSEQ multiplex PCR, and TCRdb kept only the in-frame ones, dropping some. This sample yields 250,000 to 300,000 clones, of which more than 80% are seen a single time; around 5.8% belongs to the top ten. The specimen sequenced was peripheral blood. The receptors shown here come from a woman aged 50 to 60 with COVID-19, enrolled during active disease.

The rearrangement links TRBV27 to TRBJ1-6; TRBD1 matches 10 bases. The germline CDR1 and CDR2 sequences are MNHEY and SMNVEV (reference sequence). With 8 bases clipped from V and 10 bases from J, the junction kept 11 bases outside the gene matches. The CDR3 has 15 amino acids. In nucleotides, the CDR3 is TGTGCCAGCGCTCCCGGGACAGGGGTAGTATCACCCCTCCACTTT. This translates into CASAPGTGVVSPLHF.

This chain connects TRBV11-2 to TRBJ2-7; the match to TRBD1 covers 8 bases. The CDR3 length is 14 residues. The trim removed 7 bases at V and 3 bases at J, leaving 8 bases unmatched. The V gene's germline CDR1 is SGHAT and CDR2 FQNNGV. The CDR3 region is CASIPTGGIYEQYF. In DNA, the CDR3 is TGTGCCAGCATCCCAACAGGGGGAATCTACGAGCAGTACTTC.

The CDR3 nucleotides are TGTGCCAGCAGCACCGGACAGGAGAACAATGAGCAGTTCTTC. This encodes CASSTGQENNEQFF. This chain joins TRBV5-8 and TRBJ2-1, with 7 bases identical to TRBD1. The junction had 6 bases not matched to a gene; V was cut back by 4 bases and J by 5 bases. The CDR3 spans 14 residues. CDR1 SGHTS and CDR2 YDEGEE come from the germline V gene.

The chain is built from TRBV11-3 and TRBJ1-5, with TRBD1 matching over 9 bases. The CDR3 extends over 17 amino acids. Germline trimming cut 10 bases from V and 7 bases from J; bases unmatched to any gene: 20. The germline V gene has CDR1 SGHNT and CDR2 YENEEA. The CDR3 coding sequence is TGTGCCAACAAGTGGGACAGGGTTGAGGGTCGGCGACAGCCCCAGCATTTT. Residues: CANKWDRVEGRRQPQHF.

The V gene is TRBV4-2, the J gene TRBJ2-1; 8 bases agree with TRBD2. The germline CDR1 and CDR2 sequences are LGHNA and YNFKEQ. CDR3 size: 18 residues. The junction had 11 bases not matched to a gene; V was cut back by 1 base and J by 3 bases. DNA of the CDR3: TGTGCCAGCAGCCAAGCTATTCAAGCGGGAGTGGGCTACAATGAGCAGTTCTTC. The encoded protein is CASSQAIQAGVGYNEQFF.

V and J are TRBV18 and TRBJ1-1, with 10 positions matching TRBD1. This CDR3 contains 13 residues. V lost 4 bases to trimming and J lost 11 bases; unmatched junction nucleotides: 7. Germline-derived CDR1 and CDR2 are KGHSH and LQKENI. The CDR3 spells CASSQDRGLWAFF. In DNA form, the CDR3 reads TGTGCCAGCTCACAGGACAGGGGGTTGTGGGCTTTCTTT.

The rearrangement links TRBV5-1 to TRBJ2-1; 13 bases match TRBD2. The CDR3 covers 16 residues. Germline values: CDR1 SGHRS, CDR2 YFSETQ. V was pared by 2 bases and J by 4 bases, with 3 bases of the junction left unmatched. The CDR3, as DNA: TGCGCCAGCAGCTTCACTAGCGGGAGGGGTTACAATGAGCAGTTCTTC. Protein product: CASSFTSGRGYNEQFF.

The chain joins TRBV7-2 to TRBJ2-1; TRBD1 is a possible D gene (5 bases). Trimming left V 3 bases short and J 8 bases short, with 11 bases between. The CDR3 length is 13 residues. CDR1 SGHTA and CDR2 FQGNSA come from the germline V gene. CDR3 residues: CASSLVRGDEQFF. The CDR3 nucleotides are TGTGCCAGCAGCTTGGTTAGGGGTGATGAGCAGTTCTTC.